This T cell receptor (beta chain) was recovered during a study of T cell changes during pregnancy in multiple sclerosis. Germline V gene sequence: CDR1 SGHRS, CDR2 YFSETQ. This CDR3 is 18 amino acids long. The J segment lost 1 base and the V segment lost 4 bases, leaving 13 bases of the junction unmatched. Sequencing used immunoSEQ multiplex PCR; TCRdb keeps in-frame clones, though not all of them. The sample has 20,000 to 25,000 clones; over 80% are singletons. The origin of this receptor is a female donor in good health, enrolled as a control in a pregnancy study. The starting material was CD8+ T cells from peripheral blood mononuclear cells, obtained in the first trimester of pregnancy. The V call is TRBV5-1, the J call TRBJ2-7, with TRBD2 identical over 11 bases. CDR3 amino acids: CASSTSLAGAPSSYEQYF. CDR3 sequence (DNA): TGCGCCAGCAGCACCTCACTAGCGGGAGCCCCCTCTTCCTACGAGCAGTACTTC.